This T cell receptor beta chain was identified during a study of Ad26.COV2.S vaccination and SARS-CoV-2 variants. Study context: The donor was enrolled in the Ad26.COV2.S arm of the COV1001 trial. Study results and caveats: The authors reported substantial breadth in spike-specific CD8+ and CD4+ T cell responses after vaccination.

Treatment given: some 20 received Ad26.COV2.S at low or high dose, single or two shots; about five received placebo; per-sample allocation not given. Each sample was drawn 63 days after the first injection (of vaccine or placebo). What was given as vaccine was an Ad26 vector encoding Wuhan-strain SARS-CoV-2 spike. Notes on this clone: The antigen is not known.

The table came from immunoSEQ multiplex PCR; TCRdb's copy has only in-frame clones and leaves some out. The sample has about 280,000 clones, about 89% seen once. Germline values: CDR1 MNHEY, CDR2 SMNVEV (reference sequence). Trimming at V came to 3 bases and at J to 6 bases, leaving 6 bases not matched to a gene. This CDR3 has 15 residues. The V gene is TRBV27, the J gene TRBJ2-1; 9 bases fit TRBD2. The sample here was peripheral blood, taken in a trial of Ad26.COV2.S vaccine versus placebo. This receptor was taken from a person aged 18-60 years who received the Ad26.COV2.S COVID-19 vaccine or a placebo. The CDR3: CASSFLAGGPNEQFF. CDR3 DNA: TGTGCCAGCAGTTTTTTGGCGGGAGGGCCCAATGAGCAGTTCTTC.